These T cell receptor beta chains were read from a single sample in a study of shared clonotypes between healthy human individuals. Clones were read by immunoSEQ multiplex PCR, and TCRdb kept only the in-frame ones, dropping some. Of about 2.1 million clones in the sample, 85% to 95% are singletons; the top ten hold about 1.7%. The sample comprised naive CD8+ T cells from PBMCs. Source of these receptors: a man aged 18 to 30 in good health. Some clones in this sample may be carry-over from other donors' samples. The CDR3 runs from the conserved cysteine through the conserved F or W.

j_call v_call cdr3_aa
TRBJ2-1 TRBV15 CATSRDWGQGESEQFF
TRBJ2-2 TRBV4-1 CASSSPLSAGELFF
TRBJ2-5 TRBV14 CASSSSGTGGLETQYF
TRBJ1-1 TRBV5-5 CASSLESGLPEAFF
TRBJ1-5 TRBV27 CASSLRTGGLGPQHF
TRBJ2-6 TRBV27 CASSYTGSGANVLTF
TRBJ1-3 TRBV28 CASSLPQGVGYRNTIYF
TRBJ2-7 TRBV19 CASSIEHPTYEQYF
TRBJ2-1 TRBV27 CASSSLDRVDEQFF
TRBJ2-2 TRBV6-1 CASRVGGGYTGELFF
TRBJ1-5 TRBV28 CASSLSAGNNQPQHF
TRBJ2-7 TRBV7-9 CASSLGWTRSYEQYF
TRBJ1-3 TRBV15 CATSRVVGSGNTIYF
TRBJ2-3 TRBV6-6 CASSYKETDTQYF
TRBJ1-1 TRBV4-3 CASSQVLGGQKNTEAFF
TRBJ2-2 TRBV9 CASSVSRDTKNTGELFF
TRBJ2-4 TRBV30 CAWAHSRTDIQYF
TRBJ2-2 TRBV27 CASSPHSQGYTGELFF
TRBJ2-7 TRBV6-5 CASSYSKGPLSYEQYF
TRBJ1-5 TRBV27 CASSLWGQPQHF
TRBJ1-2 TRBV7-6 CASSARTANGYTF
TRBJ1-2 TRBV28 CASSSTTNYGYTF
TRBJ2-3 TRBV28 CASSTLRLAGYTRTTDTQYF
TRBJ2-7 TRBV28 CASSLSWGSADNNEQYF
TRBJ2-6 TRBV11-1 CASSLAGGTGANVLTF
TRBJ1-4 TRBV27 CASSLRGTLYNEKLFF
TRBJ2-5 TRBV7-9 CASSRLWEQGETQYF
TRBJ1-1 TRBV27 CASKRGDTEAFF
TRBJ2-2 TRBV15 CATSRDRILSRGFLNTGELFF
TRBJ1-1 TRBV5-1 CASSLAQGTVEAFF
TRBJ2-2 TRBV4-1 CASSQADDGELFF
TRBJ2-7 TRBV4-2 CASSQWSQRASVTYEQYF
TRBJ1-1 TRBV5-1 CASSGPRENTEAFF
TRBJ2-5 TRBV7-8 CASSLGLAEARETQYF
TRBJ2-7 TRBV5-6 CASSAKTGDSYEQYF
TRBJ1-2 TRBV7-9 CASSLGAVGNRDYGYTF
TRBJ2-5 TRBV18 CASSLRGDSGETQYF
TRBJ2-7 TRBV27 CASRIAGDFSYEQYF
TRBJ2-3 TRBV29-1 CSVRLAGAPDTQYF
TRBJ2-1 TRBV7-9 CASSHRLADNEQFF
TRBJ1-1 TRBV6-5 CASSAGQGNTEAFF